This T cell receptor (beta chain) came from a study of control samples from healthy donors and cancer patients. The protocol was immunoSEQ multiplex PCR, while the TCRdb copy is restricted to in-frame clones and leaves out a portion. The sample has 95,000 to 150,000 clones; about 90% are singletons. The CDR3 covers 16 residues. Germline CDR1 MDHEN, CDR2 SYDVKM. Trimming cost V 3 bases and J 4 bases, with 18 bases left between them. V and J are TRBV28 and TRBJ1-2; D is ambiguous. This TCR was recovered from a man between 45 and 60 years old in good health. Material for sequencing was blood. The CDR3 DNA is TGTGCCAGCAGTTTTCGGAGCAGACCCTCCCGCTATGGCTACACCTTC. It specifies CASSFRSRPSRYGYTF.